This TCR beta chain was identified in a study of post-analysis software for immune sequencing data. This CDR3 region has 16 residues. Germline lookup yields CDR1 SQVTM and CDR2 ANQGSEA. V was clipped by 2 bases and J by 2 bases, with 16 bases between them. This clonotype appeared a few times. Antigen unknown. The study, taken as a whole, reports: Five or six TRBV segments, including TRBV5-6, TRBV5-1 and TRBV20-1, were more frequent in patients than controls.

Researchers reported that TCR beta cDNA libraries carried unique molecular identifiers. TCRdb reprocessed the PCR reads via MiXCR and lists one record per CDR3 protein. Of 750,000 to 950,000 distinct CDR3 sequences detected, about half appear once; the ten largest clones hold approximately 4.4%. Sequenced material: blood. The source of this sequence is a girl under 18 with multiple sclerosis. This chain links TRBV29-1 with TRBJ2-1, with D possibly TRBD1 on 5 matching bases. The CDR3 DNA reads as TGCAGCGTTGAATGGTACGGTAGGGGAACCTACAATGAGCAGTTCTTC. Translation: CSVEWYGRGTYNEQFF.